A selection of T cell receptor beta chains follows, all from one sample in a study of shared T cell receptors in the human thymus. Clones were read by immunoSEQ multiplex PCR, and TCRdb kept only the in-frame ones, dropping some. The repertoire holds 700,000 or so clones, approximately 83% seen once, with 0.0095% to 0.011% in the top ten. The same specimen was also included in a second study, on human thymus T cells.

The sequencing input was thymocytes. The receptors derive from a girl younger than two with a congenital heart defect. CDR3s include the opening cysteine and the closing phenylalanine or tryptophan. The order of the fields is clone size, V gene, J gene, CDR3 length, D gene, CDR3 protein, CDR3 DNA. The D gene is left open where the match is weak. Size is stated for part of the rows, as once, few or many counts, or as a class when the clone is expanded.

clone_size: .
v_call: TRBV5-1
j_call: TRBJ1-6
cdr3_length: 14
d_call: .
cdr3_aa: CASSLARGDSPLHF
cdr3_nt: TGCGCCAGCAGCTTGGCCAGGGGAGATTCACCCCTCCACTTT

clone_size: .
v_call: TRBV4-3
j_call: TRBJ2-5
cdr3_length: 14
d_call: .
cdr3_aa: CASSQDWGQGTQYF
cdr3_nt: TGCGCCAGCAGCCAAGATTGGGGGCAGGGGACCCAGTACTTC

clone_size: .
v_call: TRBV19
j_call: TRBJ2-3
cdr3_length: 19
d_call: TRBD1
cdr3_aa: CASSIIKSSPGQAADTQYF
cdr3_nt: TGTGCCAGTAGTATCATAAAGTCTTCACCGGGACAGGCAGCAGATACGCAGTATTTT

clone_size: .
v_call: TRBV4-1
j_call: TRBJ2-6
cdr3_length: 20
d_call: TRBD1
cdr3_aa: CASSQDGRGGPLSGANVLTF
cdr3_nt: TGCGCCAGCAGCCAAGATGGGCGAGGGGGCCCTCTTTCTGGGGCCAACGTCCTGACTTTC

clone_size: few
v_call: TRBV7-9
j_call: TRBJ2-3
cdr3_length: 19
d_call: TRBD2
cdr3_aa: CASSLGKRLAKLFTDTQYF
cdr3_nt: TGTGCCAGCAGCTTGGGGAAGAGACTAGCAAAACTATTCACAGATACGCAGTATTTT

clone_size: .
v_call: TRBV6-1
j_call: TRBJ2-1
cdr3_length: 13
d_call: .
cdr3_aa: CASSDDRYNEQFF
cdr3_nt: TGTGCCAGCAGTGACGACAGATACAATGAGCAGTTCTTC

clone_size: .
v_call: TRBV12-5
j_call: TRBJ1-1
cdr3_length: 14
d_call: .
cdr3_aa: CASGLPQGRAEAFF
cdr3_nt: TGTGCTAGTGGTTTGCCCCAGGGAAGGGCTGAAGCTTTCTTT

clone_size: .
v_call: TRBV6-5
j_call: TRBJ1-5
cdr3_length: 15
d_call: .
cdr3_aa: CASTRQLRGNQPQHF
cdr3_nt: TGTGCCAGCACCCGACAGCTCCGAGGCAATCAGCCCCAGCATTTT

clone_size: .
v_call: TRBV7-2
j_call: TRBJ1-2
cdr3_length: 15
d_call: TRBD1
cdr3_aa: CASSLMGQHTQGYTF
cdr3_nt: TGTGCCAGCAGCTTAATGGGACAGCACACCCAAGGCTACACCTTC

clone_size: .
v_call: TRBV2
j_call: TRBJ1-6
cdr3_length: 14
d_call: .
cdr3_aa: CASTEEGDNSPLHF
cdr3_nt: TGTGCCAGCACCGAAGAGGGAGATAATTCACCCCTCCACTTT

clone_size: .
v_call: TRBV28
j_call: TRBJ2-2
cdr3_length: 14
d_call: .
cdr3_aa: CASSLQQSTGELFF
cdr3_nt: TGTGCCAGCAGTTTACAACAGAGCACCGGGGAGCTGTTTTTT

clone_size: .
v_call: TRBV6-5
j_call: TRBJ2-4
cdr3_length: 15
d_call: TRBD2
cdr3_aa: CASKGGAGEKNIQYF
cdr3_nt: TGTGCCAGCAAGGGAGGGGCGGGCGAAAAAAACATTCAGTACTTC

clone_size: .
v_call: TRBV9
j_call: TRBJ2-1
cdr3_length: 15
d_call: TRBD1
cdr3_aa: CASSVATGTGSEQFF
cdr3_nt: TGTGCCAGCAGCGTAGCTACGGGGACAGGGAGCGAGCAGTTCTTC

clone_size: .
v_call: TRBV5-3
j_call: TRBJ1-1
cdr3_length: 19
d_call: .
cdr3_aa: CARSFVYGGTISANTEAFF
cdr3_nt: TGTGCCAGAAGCTTCGTGTACGGAGGGACCATTTCCGCGAACACTGAAGCTTTCTTT

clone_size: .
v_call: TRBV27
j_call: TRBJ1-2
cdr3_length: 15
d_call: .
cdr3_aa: CASSLSPGESYGYTF
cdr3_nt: TGTGCCAGCAGTTTATCCCCGGGGGAGAGCTATGGCTACACCTTC

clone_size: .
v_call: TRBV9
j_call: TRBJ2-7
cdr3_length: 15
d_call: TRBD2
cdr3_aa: CASSARPGLAYEQYF
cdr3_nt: TGTGCCAGCAGCGCAAGACCGGGACTAGCCTACGAGCAGTACTTC

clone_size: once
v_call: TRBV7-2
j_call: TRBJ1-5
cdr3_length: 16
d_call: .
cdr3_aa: CASSLGAVSFDQPQHF
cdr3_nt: TGTGCCAGCAGCTTAGGGGCCGTAAGCTTTGATCAGCCCCAGCATTTT

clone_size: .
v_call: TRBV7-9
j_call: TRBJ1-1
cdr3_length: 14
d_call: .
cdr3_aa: CASRILGQGREAFF
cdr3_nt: TGTGCCAGCAGGATATTGGGGCAGGGGAGAGAAGCTTTCTTT

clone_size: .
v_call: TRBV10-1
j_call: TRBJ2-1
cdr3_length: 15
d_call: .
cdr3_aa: CASSLNGDAWDEQFF
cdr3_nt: TGCGCCAGCAGCTTAAACGGGGATGCCTGGGATGAGCAGTTCTTC

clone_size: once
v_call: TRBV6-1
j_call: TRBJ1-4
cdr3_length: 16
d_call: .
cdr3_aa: CASSEGVGRGNEKLFF
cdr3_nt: TGTGCCAGCAGTGAAGGAGTGGGCAGGGGCAATGAAAAACTGTTTTTT

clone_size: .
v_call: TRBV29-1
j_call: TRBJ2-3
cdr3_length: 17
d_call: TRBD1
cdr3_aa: CSARYGGQGVLGDTQYF
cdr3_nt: TGCAGCGCCAGATATGGGGGACAGGGGGTGTTGGGGGATACGCAGTATTTT

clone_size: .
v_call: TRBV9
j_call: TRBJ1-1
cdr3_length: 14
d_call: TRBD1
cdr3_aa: CASSVGQGRTEAFF
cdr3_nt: TGTGCCAGCAGCGTAGGACAGGGAAGGACTGAAGCTTTCTTT

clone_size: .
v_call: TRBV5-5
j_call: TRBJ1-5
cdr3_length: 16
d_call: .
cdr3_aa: CASSLSWGQSNQPQHF
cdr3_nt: TGTGCCAGCAGCTTGAGTTGGGGGCAGAGCAATCAGCCCCAGCATTTT

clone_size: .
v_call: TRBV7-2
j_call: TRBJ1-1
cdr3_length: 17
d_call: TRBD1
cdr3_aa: CASSRPTGETSNTEAFF
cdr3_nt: TGTGCCAGCAGCCGCCCGACAGGGGAGACATCGAACACTGAAGCTTTCTTT

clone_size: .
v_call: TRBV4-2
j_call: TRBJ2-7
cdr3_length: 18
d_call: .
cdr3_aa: CASSQAYIDTTASYEQYF
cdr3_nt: TGTGCCAGCAGCCAAGCCTATATTGATACGACAGCTTCCTACGAGCAGTACTTC

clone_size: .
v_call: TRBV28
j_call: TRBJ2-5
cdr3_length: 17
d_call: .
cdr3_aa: CASSLERRREGGETQYF
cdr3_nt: TGTGCCAGCAGTTTAGAACGGCGGAGGGAAGGTGGAGAGACCCAGTACTTC

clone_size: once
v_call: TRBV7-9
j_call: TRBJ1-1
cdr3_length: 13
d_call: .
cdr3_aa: CASSLVVGAEAFF
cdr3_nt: TGTGCCAGCAGCTTAGTCGTGGGGGCGGAAGCTTTCTTT

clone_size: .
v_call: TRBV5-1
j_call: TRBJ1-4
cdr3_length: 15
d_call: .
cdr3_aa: CASSLEGGECEKLFF
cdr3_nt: TGCGCCAGCAGCTTGGAGGGAGGAGAGTGTGAAAAACTGTTTTTT

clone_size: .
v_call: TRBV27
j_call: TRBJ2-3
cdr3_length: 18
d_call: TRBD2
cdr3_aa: CASSPEPLGRGGTDTQYF
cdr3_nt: TGTGCCAGCAGTCCCGAACCACTGGGGCGGGGGGGCACAGATACGCAGTATTTT

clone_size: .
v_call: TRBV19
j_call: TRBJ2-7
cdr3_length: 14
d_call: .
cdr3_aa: CASTEGRGKYEQYF
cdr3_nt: TGTGCCAGTACCGAGGGGAGGGGGAAGTACGAGCAGTACTTC

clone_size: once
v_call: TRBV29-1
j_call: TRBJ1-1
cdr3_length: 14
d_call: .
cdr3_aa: CSVDGSHPRFEAFF
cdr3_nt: TGCAGCGTTGACGGGAGCCACCCTCGATTTGAAGCTTTCTTT

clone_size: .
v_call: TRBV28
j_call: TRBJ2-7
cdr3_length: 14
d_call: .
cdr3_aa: CASSLSGGPNEQYF
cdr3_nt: TGTGCCAGCAGTTTATCAGGGGGGCCGAACGAGCAGTACTTC

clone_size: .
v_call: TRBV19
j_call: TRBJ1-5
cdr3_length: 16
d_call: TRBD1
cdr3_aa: CASSIVDRDINQPQHF
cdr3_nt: TGTGCCAGTAGTATAGTTGACAGGGATATCAATCAGCCCCAGCATTTT

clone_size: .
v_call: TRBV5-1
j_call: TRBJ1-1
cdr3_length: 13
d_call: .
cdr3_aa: CASSLGGSTEAFF
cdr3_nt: TGCGCCAGCAGCTTGGGTGGGAGCACTGAAGCTTTCTTT

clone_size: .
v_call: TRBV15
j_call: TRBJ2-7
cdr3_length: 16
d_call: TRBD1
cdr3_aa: CATSRSTGGFVYEQYF
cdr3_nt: TGTGCCACCAGCAGATCGACAGGGGGCTTCGTCTACGAGCAGTACTTC

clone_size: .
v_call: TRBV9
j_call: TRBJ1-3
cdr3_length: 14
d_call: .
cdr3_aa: CASSVRGTGNTIYF
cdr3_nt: TGTGCCAGCAGCGTAAGGGGGACTGGAAACACCATATATTTT

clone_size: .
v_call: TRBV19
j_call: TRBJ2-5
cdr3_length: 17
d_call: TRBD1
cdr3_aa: CASRDRVVGGLRETQYF
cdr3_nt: TGTGCCAGCCGGGACAGGGTTGTCGGGGGACTACGGGAGACCCAGTACTTC

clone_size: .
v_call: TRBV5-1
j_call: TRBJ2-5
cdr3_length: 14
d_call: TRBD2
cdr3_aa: CASSLGAGGETRYF
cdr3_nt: TGCGCCAGCAGCTTGGGCGCGGGGGGAGAGACCCGGTACTTC

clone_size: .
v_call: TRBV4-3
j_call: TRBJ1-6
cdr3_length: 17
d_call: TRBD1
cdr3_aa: CASSQEGAGQGTSPLHF
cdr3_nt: TGCGCCAGCAGCCAAGAAGGGGCGGGACAGGGTACTTCACCCCTCCACTTT

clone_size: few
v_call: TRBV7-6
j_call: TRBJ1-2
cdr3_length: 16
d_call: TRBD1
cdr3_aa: CASRRTGGGGLRGYTF
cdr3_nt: TGTGCCAGCAGACGGACAGGGGGCGGCGGCCTGCGGGGCTACACCTTC

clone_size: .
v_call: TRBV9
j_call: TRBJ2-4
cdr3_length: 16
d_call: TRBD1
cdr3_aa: CASSTDRGLDKNIQYF
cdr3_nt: TGTGCCAGCAGCACCGACAGGGGGCTTGACAAAAACATTCAGTACTTC

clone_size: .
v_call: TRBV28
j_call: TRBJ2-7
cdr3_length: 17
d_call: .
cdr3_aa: CASSFPRILAGSYEQYF
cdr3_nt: TGTGCCAGCAGTTTTCCTCGGATCCTGGCAGGCTCCTACGAGCAGTACTTC

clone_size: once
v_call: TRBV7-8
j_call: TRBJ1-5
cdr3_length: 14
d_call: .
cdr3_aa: CASSLRLRNQPQHF
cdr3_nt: TGTGCCAGCAGCTTAAGACTTCGCAATCAGCCCCAGCATTTT

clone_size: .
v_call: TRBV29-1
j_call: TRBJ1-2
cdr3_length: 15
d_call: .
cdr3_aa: CSVDSTPDRNYGYTF
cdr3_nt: TGCAGCGTTGACTCCACCCCGGACAGAAACTATGGCTACACCTTC

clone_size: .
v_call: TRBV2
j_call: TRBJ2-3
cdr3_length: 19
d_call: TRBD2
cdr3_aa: CASSEGSTSGGASGDTQYF
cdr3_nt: TGTGCCAGCAGTGAAGGCTCGACTAGCGGGGGGGCTTCTGGAGATACGCAGTATTTT

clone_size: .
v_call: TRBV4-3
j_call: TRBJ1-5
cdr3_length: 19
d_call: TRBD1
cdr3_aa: CASSQDPAGDRVSNQPQHF
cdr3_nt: TGCGCCAGCAGCCAAGATCCGGCTGGGGACAGGGTGAGCAATCAGCCCCAGCATTTT